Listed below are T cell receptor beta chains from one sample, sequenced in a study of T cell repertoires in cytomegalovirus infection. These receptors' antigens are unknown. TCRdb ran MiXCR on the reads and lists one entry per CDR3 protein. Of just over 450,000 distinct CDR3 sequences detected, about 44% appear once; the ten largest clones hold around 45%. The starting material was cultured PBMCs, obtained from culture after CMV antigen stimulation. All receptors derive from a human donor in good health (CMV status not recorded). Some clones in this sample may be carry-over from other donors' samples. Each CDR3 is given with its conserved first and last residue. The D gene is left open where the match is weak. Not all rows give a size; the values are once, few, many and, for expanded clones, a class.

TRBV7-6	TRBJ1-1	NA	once	TGTGCCAGCAGCTTAGGGAACGAGAACACTGAAGCTTTCTTT	CASSLGNENTEAFF
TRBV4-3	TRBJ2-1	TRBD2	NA	TGCGCCAGCAGCCAAGATCTAGCGGGAGGTGATGAGCAGTTCTTC	CASSQDLAGGDEQFF
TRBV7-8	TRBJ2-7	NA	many	TGTGCCAGCAGATCCGGGAATCGCTACGAGCAGTACTTC	CASRSGNRYEQYF
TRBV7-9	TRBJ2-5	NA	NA	TGTGCCAGCAGCTTAGGGTCGGGTAGCGGAATTAAACAAGAGACCCAGTACTTC	CASSLGSGSGIKQETQYF
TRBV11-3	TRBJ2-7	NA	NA	TGTGCCAGCAGCCCGTACCCGGGACGAAACGAGCAGTACTTC	CASSPYPGRNEQYF
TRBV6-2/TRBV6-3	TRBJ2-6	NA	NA	TGTGCCAGCAGGCACTCTGGGGCCAACGTCCTGACTTTC	CASRHSGANVLTF
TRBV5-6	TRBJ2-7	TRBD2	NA	TGTGCCAGCACCCTAGCGGGGGCCTCCTACGAGCAGTACTTC	CASTLAGASYEQYF
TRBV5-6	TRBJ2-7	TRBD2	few	TGTGCCAGCAGCCGTGGGACTAGCGGATACGAGCAGTACTTC	CASSRGTSGYEQYF
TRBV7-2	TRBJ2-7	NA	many	TGTGCCAGCAGCTTAGGGAATGTTTACGAGCAGTACTTC	CASSLGNVYEQYF
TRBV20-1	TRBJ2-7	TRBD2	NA	TGCAGTGCTAGGCCACGACTAGCGGGATTCTACGAGCAGTACTTC	CSARPRLAGFYEQYF
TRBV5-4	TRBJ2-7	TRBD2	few	TGTGCCAGCAGCGCGACACTAGCGGGGGCCACCGTGGCGTACTTC	CASSATLAGATVAYF
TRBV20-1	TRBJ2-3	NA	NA	TGCAGTGCCCCGAGGAGGGACCCAGATACGCAGTATTTT	CSAPRRDPDTQYF
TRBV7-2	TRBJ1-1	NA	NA	TGTGCCAGCAGCTTACGGGGTGAGGGCACTGAAGCTTTCTTT	CASSLRGEGTEAFF
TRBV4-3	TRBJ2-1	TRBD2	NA	TGCGCCAGCAGCCAGGGTAGGGGTAGCGGGAGATTAGGCAATGAGCAGTTCTTC	CASSQGRGSGRLGNEQFF
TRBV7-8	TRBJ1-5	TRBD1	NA	TGTGCCAGCAGCGCAACCGGGACAGGGAAGGTTCAGCCCCAGCATTTT	CASSATGTGKVQPQHF
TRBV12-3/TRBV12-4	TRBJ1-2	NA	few	TGTGCCAGCACCAAGGGCGGATCCTATGGCTACACCTTC	CASTKGGSYGYTF
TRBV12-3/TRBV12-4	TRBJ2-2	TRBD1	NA	TGTGCCAGCAGACCCGGGACAGGGAACACCGGGGAGCTGTTTTTT	CASRPGTGNTGELFF
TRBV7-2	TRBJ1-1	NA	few	TGTGCCTCCGGAGGGGGAGTGAACACTGAAGCTTTCTTT	CASGGGVNTEAFF
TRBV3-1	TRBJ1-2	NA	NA	TGTGCCTCCACCCCTAGGGCCTCGTATGGCTACACCTTC	CASTPRASYGYTF
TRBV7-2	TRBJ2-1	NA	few	TGTGCCAGCAGCCTCAGAGTGTGGGGCTTAAACAATGAGCAGTTCTTC	CASSLRVWGLNNEQFF
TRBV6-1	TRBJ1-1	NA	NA	TGTGCCAGCAGTGAAATGCCGGGGGGGACTGAAGCTTTCTTT	CASSEMPGGTEAFF
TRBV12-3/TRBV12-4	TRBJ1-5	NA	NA	TGTGCCAGCAGTTTATCGGGGGGGTCCCAGCATTTT	CASSLSGGSQHF
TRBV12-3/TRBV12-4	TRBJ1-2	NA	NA	TGTGCCAGCACCGCCCGTGTCGTCTACGGCTACACCTTC	CASTARVVYGYTF
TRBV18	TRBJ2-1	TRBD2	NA	TGTGCCAGCTCACCACGGCGGGAGAGTGAGCAGTTCTTC	CASSPRRESEQFF
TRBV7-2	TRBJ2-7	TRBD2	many	TGTGCCAGCAGCAGGAGTAGCGGGGGGCCCGAGCAGTACTTC	CASSRSSGGPEQYF
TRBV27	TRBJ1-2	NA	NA	TGTGCCAGCAGTTCCTCGGGCGGGACCTATGGCTACACCTTC	CASSSSGGTYGYTF
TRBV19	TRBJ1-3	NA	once	TGTGCCAGTAGTATGGGCTGGATCTCTGGAAACACCATATATTTT	CASSMGWISGNTIYF
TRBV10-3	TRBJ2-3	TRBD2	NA	TGTGCCATCATGCGGGGGTCAGATACGCAGTATTTT	CAIMRGSDTQYF
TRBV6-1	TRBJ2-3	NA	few	TGTGCCAGCAGTGTTCGACAGCCTAGAGATACGCAGTATTTT	CASSVRQPRDTQYF
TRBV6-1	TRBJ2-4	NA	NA	TGTGCCAGCAGTGAAGTCGGACATAACAAAAACATTCAGTACTTC	CASSEVGHNKNIQYF
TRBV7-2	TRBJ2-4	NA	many	TGTGCCAGCAGCTTTCAAAGAGCCAAAAACATTCAGTACTTC	CASSFQRAKNIQYF
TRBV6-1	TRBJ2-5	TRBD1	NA	TGTGCCAGCAGTGAATTTGAGGGGGCGCGCTTGGAGACCCAGTACTTC	CASSEFEGARLETQYF
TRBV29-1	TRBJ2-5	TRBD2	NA	TGCAGCGCAACACCGGGACTAGCGATCGCGGGGACCCAGTACTTC	CSATPGLAIAGTQYF
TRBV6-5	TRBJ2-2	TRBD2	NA	TGTGCCAGCAACAGGGCGGGACTAGCGGGGGGGCGGAACACCGGGGAGCTGTTTTTT	CASNRAGLAGGRNTGELFF
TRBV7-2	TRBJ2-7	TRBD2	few	TGTGCCAGCAGCTTTGGACTAGCGGGAGCCTACGAGCAGTACTTC	CASSFGLAGAYEQYF
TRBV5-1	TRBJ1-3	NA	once	TGCGCCAGCAGCTCCAGCCCCGGTGCGGCTCACGGAAACACCATATATTTT	CASSSSPGAAHGNTIYF
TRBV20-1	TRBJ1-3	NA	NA	TGCAGTGCTAGAGCTGGAGGGGCTTTCTCTGGAAACACCATATATTTT	CSARAGGAFSGNTIYF
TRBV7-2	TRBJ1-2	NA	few	TGTGCCAGCAGCTTAAATATCCTCCAGGGTTGCACCTTC	CASSLNILQGCTF